The sequence of this TCR beta chain was determined in a study of blood T cells in healthy people across ages. Primed by a sample-barcoded 5' primer and a J-beta primer mix, a second PCR proceeded for about 6 to 12 cycles. MiXCR, applied by TCRdb to the 5' RACE reads, yields one record per CDR3 protein. Here the sample spans about 1.5 million distinct CDR3 sequences, roughly 45% being singletons. Per germline, CDR1 MGHRA and CDR2 YSYEKL. The V and J ends lost 1 base and 8 bases, in that order; junction bases with no gene match: 5. CDR3 length: 14 amino acids. With each sample, at least 6 micrograms of total RNA were extracted.

Sequencing was performed on blood. The chain employs TRBV4-1 and TRBJ1-1, with 9 nucleotides matching TRBD1. The clonotype originates from a woman between 18 and 30 years old in good health. The CDR3 is CASSQAGTGLEAFF. The CDR3 DNA is TGCGCCAGCAGCCAAGCCGGGACAGGGTTAGAAGCTTTCTTT.